The rows below give T cell receptor beta chains drawn from one sample of a study of CD8 T cells in Susac syndrome. A single record per CDR3 protein comes from TCRdb applying MiXCR to the immunoSEQ multiplex PCR reads. The sample carries about 130,000 distinct CDR3 sequences, about 94% recorded once. Sequenced input: CD8+ T cells from PBMCs. All receptors derive from a human donor with Susac syndrome. Each CDR3 is given with its conserved first and last residue. Each record gives: D gene, V gene, clone size, CDR3 protein. The D gene is left open where the match is weak. The size field is filled for only some rows; it gives once, few, many or a size class.

>.|TRBV30|.
CAWSPGANTEAFF
>.|TRBV20-1|.
CSARWDDFGEQFF
>.|TRBV7-2|.
CASSLVAGHSYEQYF
>.|TRBV27|.
CASSQKGAYNEQFF
>.|TRBV27|.
CASSLSPSTGHGYTF
>.|TRBV6-5|.
CASSYYGELNEQFF
>TRBD1|TRBV19|.
CASRGTAHSNQPQHF
>.|TRBV3-1|.
CASSQDVGMETQYF
>.|TRBV6-5|.
CASSYVEASYNEQFF
>.|TRBV6-5|once
CASSYSPYRDEQYF
>.|TRBV12-3/TRBV12-4|.
CASSFLLAEQYF
>.|TRBV12-3/TRBV12-4|.
CASSFEFGGSSYEQYF
>.|TRBV28|.
CASSLFGSSGANVLTF
>TRBD1|TRBV7-9|.
CASSPVQGDQPQHF
>TRBD1|TRBV7-7|.
CASSRWVPDRARQTQYF
>.|TRBV3-1|once
CASSQVQLPSYEQYF
>.|TRBV14|.
CASSQDGRREQFF
>.|TRBV11-1|.
CASSLFSGQETQYF
>.|TRBV5-1|.
CASSLSGPGDGYGYTF
>.|TRBV13|.
CASSGGFLNTEAFF
>TRBD2|TRBV27|.
CASTRTSGPYEQYF
>TRBD1|TRBV7-9|.
CAGSIPNPASARDSYGYTF
>.|TRBV21-1|once
CASSKDSRPQNLNEQFF
>.|TRBV5-4|.
CASSLGRDLYNEQFF
>.|TRBV27|.
CASRITGQSYNEQFF
>TRBD2|TRBV20-1|.
CSALRLAGLWGSYNEQFF
>.|TRBV30|.
CAWGESDEQFF
>.|TRBV4-1|.
CASSQDRSGNTIYF
>TRBD2|TRBV6-5|.
CASRPTSAVGETQYF
>.|TRBV5-8|.
CASSLSTNLNELFF
>.|TRBV9|.
CASSLGQYSQPQHF
>.|TRBV30|.
CAWSLGGLYGYTF
>.|TRBV14|.
CASSRTWGAAYNEQFF
>TRBD2|TRBV4-1|.
CASRIGTSGLEEQFF
>.|TRBV20-1|.
CSARESLFLPPYEQYF
>TRBD1|TRBV5-6|.
CASSWDRTHLGNQPQHF
>.|TRBV27|once
CASTHQVGVPPHEQFF
>.|TRBV9|.
CASSDRTTQETQYF
>TRBD1|TRBV3-1|.
CASSRSGQGVATNEKLFF
>.|TRBV4-3|.
CASSQSAQETQYF
>.|TRBV6-2/TRBV6-3|.
CASRQRDGYTF
>.|TRBV12-3/TRBV12-4|.
CASRGRNYGYTF
>.|TRBV4-1|once
CASSQVTPLNTEAFF
>.|TRBV24-1|.
CATSDLDSSQFF
>.|TRBV27|.
CASGGHQPQHF
>TRBD1|TRBV6-5|.
CASRGQGPYNEQFF
>.|TRBV4-2|.
CASSQDAAQYF
>TRBD2|TRBV20-1|.
CSAGDRLAGDYNEQFF
>.|TRBV6-6|.
CASSYFVVYQETQYF
>.|TRBV12-3/TRBV12-4|.
CASSSDTDEQYF
>TRBD2|TRBV4-3|.
CASSQDPAAGSTDTQYF
>.|TRBV12-3/TRBV12-4|.
CASSTAYSNQPQHF
>.|TRBV20-1|.
CSASWDWSSGDTDTQYF
>.|TRBV19|.
CATSRDTSTYYGYTF